What follows describes a single TCR beta chain. Germline V lookup: CDR1 SQVTM, CDR2 ANQGSEA. This CDR3 has 13 amino acids. These data belong to a study of patients and donors after allogeneic stem cell transplantation. TCRdb processed the RT-PCR reads anew with MiXCR; each CDR3 protein has one entry. The sample holds about 150,000 distinct CDR3 sequences, more than 20% seen once. Sequences were obtained from blood, either unsorted or a sorted T cell fraction (not recorded which). This clonotype was sampled from a human donor who was either an allogeneic HSCT recipient or a stem cell or donor lymphocyte infusion donor (not recorded which). It is not recorded whose cells these are; they may come from a transplant donor. The rearrangement joins TRBV29-1 to TRBJ2-2; no firm D call. DNA for the CDR3: TGCTCAACGTCGCCTCCGAACACCGGGGAGCTGTTTTTT. Its translation: CSTSPPNTGELFF.